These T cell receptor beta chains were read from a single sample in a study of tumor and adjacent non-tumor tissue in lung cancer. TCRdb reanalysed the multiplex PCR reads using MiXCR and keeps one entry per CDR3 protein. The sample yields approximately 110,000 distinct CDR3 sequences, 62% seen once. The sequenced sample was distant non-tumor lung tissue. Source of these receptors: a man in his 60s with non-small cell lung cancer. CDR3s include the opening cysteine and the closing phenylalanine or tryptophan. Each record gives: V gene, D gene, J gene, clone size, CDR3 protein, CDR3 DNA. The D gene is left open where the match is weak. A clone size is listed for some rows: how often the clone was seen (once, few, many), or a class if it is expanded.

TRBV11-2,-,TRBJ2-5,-,CASSYAGRWETQYF,TGTGCCAGTAGCTATGCGGGGAGATGGGAGACACAGTACTTC
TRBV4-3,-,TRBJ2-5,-,CASSQDSYRGTQYF,TGTGCCAGCAGCCAAGATTCGTACCGAGGGACCCAGTACTTC
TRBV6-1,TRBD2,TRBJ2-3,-,CASRAGTSGRAVDTQYF,TGTGCCAGCAGGGCCGGGACTAGCGGGAGAGCGGTGGATACGCAATATTTT
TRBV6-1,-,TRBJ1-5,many,CASSEPARQPQHF,TGTGCCAGCAGTGAACCGGCCAGACAGCCCCAGCATTTT
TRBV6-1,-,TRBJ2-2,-,CTQGEGNTGEPFF,TGTACCCAGGGGGAGGGGAACACCGGGGAGCCGTTTTTT
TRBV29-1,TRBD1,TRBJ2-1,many,CSVYRDSKQFF,TGCAGCGTATACCGGGACAGCAAGCAGTTCTTC
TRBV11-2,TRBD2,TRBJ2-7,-,CARSPGLAGVYEQYF,TGTGCTAGGAGCCCCGGACTAGCGGGAGTCTACGAGCAGTACTTC
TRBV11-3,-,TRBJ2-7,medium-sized,CASSHNYEQYF,TGTGCCAGCAGCCATAACTACGAGCAGTACTTC
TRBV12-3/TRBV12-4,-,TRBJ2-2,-,CASSLQDTGELFF,TGTGCCAGCAGTCTACAGGACACCGGGGAGCTGTTTTTT
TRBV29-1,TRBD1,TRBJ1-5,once,CSAGSGGGQPQYF,TGCAGCGCTGGATCAGGGGGGGGTCAGCCCCAGTACTTT
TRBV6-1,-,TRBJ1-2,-,CANSEEGGSNYGYTF,TGTGCCAATAGTGAAGAGGGCGGGTCTAACTATGGCTACACCTTC
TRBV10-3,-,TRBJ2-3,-,CAIQGMTRTDTQYF,TGTGCCATCCAGGGTATGACTAGAACAGATACGCAGTATTTT
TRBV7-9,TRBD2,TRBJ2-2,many,CASSFRTSGNTGELFF,TGTGCCAGCAGCTTCCGGACTAGCGGTAACACCGGGGAGCTGTTTTTT
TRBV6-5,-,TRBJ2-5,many,CASRLGTPQETQYF,TGTGCCAGCAGACTCGGGACGCCCCAAGAGACCCAGTACTTC
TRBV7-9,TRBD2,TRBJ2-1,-,CASSLDTTGTSGYNEQFF,TGTGCCAGCAGCCTAGACACAACCGGGACTAGCGGGTACAATGAGCAGTTCTTC
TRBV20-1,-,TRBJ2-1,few,CSARDADYNEQFF,TGCAGTGCTAGAGATGCGGATTACAATGAGCAGTTCTTC